This paragraph reports one T cell receptor (beta chain). What it recognizes is unknown. Sorted T cells were CFSE-labeled and cultured roughly five days with allogeneic regulatory or mature dendritic cells at 1:10. The repertoire was sequenced with immunoSEQ multiplex PCR; TCRdb's copy has only in-frame clones and lacks some. The table lists around 21,000 clones, roughly 87% of them singletons. This entry is derived from a study of regulatory dendritic cells for organ transplantation. Study results and caveats: The most alloreactive TCR clonotypes were found in resting memory CD8+ cells. Memory CD8+ T cells were the most oligoclonal; naive cells were highly diverse.

The CDR3 extends over 19 amino acids. In germline, CDR1 is SGHRS, CDR2 YFSETQ. Between the trimmed V and J ends, which lost 4 bases and 2 bases, there was a span of 25 bases. Sequencing used naive CD4+ T cells from blood cultured with dendritic cells. Subset in this sample: CD45RA+ naive T cells. The V gene is TRBV5-1, the J gene TRBJ2-1; D might be TRBD1 (6 bases). This sequence originates from a human donor in good health. CDR3 sequence: CASSPDRGEYISAYNEQFF. CDR3 DNA sequence: TGCGCCAGCAGCCCGGACAGAGGGGAGTACATTTCGGCCTACAATGAGCAGTTCTTC. Looking up the rest from reference TRBV5-1 and TRBJ2-1 gives the full variable domain: KAGVTQTPRYLIKTRGQQVTLSCSPISGHRSVSWYQQTPGQGLQFLFEYFSETQRNKGNFPGRFSGRQFSNSRSEMNVSTLELGDSALYLCASSPDRGEYISAYNEQFFGPGTRLTVL.